These 7 T cell receptor beta chains were sequenced from one sample in a study of T cell changes during pregnancy in multiple sclerosis. The method was immunoSEQ multiplex PCR; TCRdb's version includes in-frame clones alone and lacks a portion of them. The table shows nearly 60,000 clones, with about 90% occurring only once. This sample comprised CD4+ T cells from peripheral blood mononuclear cells, obtained after pregnancy. The receptors shown here come from a female donor in good health, enrolled as a control in a pregnancy study.

V is TRBV15 and J is TRBJ2-7; 10 bases line up with TRBD2. CDR3 length equals 15 residues. V was clipped by 6 bases and J by 3 bases; unmatched bases: 8. The germline gives CDR1 LNHNV, CDR2 YYDKDF (reference sequence). CDR3 bases: TGTGCCACCAGGAGTGGACTAGCGGCAAGCTACGAGCAGTACTTC. Translated: CATRSGLAASYEQYF. Full variable domain (remainder filled in from reference TRBV15 and TRBJ2-7): DAMVIQNPRYQVTQFGKPVTLSCSQTLNHNVMYWYQQKSSQAPKLLFHYYDKDFNNEADTPDNFQSRRPNTSFCFLDIRSPGLGDTAMYLCATRSGLAASYEQYFGPGTRLTVT.

The CDR3 coding sequence is TGCGCCAGCAGCCCAGGAGGTGCTAGCGGGGGTGGAGATACGCAGTATTTT. It specifies CASSPGGASGGGDTQYF. The V gene is TRBV4-3, the J gene TRBJ2-3; 10 positions match TRBD2. This CDR3 region has 17 residues. V lost 4 bases and J lost 5; bases outside the gene matches: 12. Germline CDR1 and CDR2: LGHNA and YSLEER.

The V and J genes are TRBV19 and TRBJ2-1; TRBD2 matches 7 bases. With 0 bases clipped from V and 1 base from J, the junction kept 3 bases outside the gene matches. Germline V gene data show CDR1 as LNHDA and CDR2 as SQIVND (reference sequence). The CDR3 loop spans 16 amino acids. The CDR3 sequence is CASSIESSGSYNEQFF. In DNA form, the CDR3 reads TGTGCCAGTAGTATAGAGTCTAGCGGATCCTACAATGAGCAGTTCTTC.

V usage is TRBV6-6 and J usage is TRBJ2-7; 11 bases map to TRBD1. CDR3 length: 15 residues. In germline, CDR1 is MNHNY, CDR2 SVGAGI (reference sequence). Trimming removed 6 bases from V and 2 bases from J; junction bases left unmatched: 6. CDR3 protein: CASSPGTGGPYEQYF. CDR3 DNA sequence: TGTGCCAGCAGCCCCGGGACAGGGGGGCCCTACGAGCAGTACTTC.

The chain combines TRBV7-2 with TRBJ2-1; D may be TRBD2 (6 bases). V was trimmed by 1 base and J by 6 bases, leaving 13 bases between them. The CDR3 is made up of 15 amino acids. Germline V gives CDR1 SGHTA, CDR2 FQGNSA. CDR3 amino acids: CASSLVFGSGNEQFF. CDR3 nucleotides: TGTGCCAGCAGCTTAGTATTTGGTAGCGGCAATGAGCAGTTCTTC.

This chain joins TRBV7-2 and TRBJ1-1; no clear D gene. Germline V gene data show CDR1 as SGHTA and CDR2 as FQGNSA. CDR3 length: 14 residues. Trimming cost V 3 bases and J 2 bases, with 10 bases left between them. CDR3 in DNA: TGTGCCAGCAGCTTCCAAGGAGTAAACACTGAAGCTTTCTTT. Translated: CASSFQGVNTEAFF.

The chain carries TRBV11-3 and TRBJ1-2, with 7 bases lining up with TRBD1. This CDR3 is 13 amino acids long. Per germline, CDR1 SGHNT and CDR2 YENEEA. V dropped 5 bases and J dropped 4; count of bases not matched to a gene: 4. The CDR3 nucleotides are TGTGCCAGCAGCAGACAGGGTATCTATGGCTACACCTTC. Protein product: CASSRQGIYGYTF.